The sequence of this T cell receptor beta chain was determined in a study of PD-1 blockade in classical Hodgkin lymphoma. Each patient experienced a relapse that followed autologous stem cell transplantation, and brentuximab vedotin exposure varied. Comment on this clone: What it binds is not known.

The study's findings and limits: Anyone who began nivolumab under 1 year after ASCT was excluded. Complete responders started with a diversity level that resembled newly diagnosed patients at baseline. Unlike CD8+ TCR diversity, which did not rise significantly by C4D1, CD4+ TCR diversity did.

Here immunoSEQ multiplex PCR was the method, and the copy in TCRdb shows in-frame clones only, minus some. The sample records about 29,000 clones, around 73% being singletons. The receptor was isolated from a human donor with classical Hodgkin lymphoma. This specimen was peripheral blood mononuclear cells (PBMCs), taken before the second cycle of nivolumab.

CDR3 nucleotide sequence: TGCGCCAGCAGCCTGGAGGGACAGGGTTTCGAGACCCAGTACTTC. Translation: CASSLEGQGFETQYF. V usage is TRBV5-1 and J usage is TRBJ2-5, with TRBD1 identical over 9 bases. Germline CDR1 reads SGHRS; CDR2 reads YFSETQ. The CDR3 length is 15 residues. V lost 4 bases to trimming and J lost 5 bases; unmatched junction nucleotides: 9.